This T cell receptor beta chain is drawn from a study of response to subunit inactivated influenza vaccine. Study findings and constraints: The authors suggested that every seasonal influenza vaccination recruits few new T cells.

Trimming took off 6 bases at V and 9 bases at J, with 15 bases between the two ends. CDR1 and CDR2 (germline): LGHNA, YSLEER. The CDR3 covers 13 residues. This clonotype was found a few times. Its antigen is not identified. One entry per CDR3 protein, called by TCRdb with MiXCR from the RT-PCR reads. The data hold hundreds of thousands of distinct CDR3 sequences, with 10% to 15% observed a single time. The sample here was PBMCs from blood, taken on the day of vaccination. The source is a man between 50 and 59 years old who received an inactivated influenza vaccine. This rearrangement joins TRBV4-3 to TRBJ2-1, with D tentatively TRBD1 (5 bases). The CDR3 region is CASSLREVGEQFF. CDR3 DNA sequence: TGCGCCAGCAGTCTCAGGGAAGTTGGTGAGCAGTTCTTC.